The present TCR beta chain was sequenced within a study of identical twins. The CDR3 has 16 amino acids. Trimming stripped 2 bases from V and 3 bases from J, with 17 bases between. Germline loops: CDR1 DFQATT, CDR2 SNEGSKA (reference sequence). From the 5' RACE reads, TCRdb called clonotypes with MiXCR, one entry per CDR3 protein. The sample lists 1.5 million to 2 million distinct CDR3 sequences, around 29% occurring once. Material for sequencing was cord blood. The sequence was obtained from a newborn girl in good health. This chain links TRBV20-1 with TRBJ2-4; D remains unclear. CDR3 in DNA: TGCAGTGCTAGAAATAAGACACCGGTAGTCAAAAACATTCAGTACTTC. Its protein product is CSARNKTPVVKNIQYF.